This entry is about one T cell receptor beta chain. Sequenced by immunoSEQ multiplex PCR; TCRdb stores in-frame clones only, minus some. In the table there are about 93,000 clones, 92% of which are singletons. This sample stems from a study of T cell changes during pregnancy in multiple sclerosis. The V gene lost 3 bases and the J gene lost 0 bases, with 11 bases spanning the gap. The CDR3 is 15 amino acids. Germline V gives CDR1 MNHEY, CDR2 SMNVEV (reference sequence). The V and J genes are TRBV27 and TRBJ1-1; no reliable D call. The receptor was derived from a female donor with multiple sclerosis, enrolled in a pregnancy study. The specimen was peripheral blood, collected after pregnancy. The CDR3 spells CASSFSPGMNTEAFF. CDR3 bases: TGTGCCAGCAGTTTTTCTCCAGGTATGAACACTGAAGCTTTCTTT.